Following are 3 T cell receptor beta chains from one sample sequenced in a study of cytomegalovirus exposure and HLA in healthy donors. PCR involved 60 Vbeta and 13 Jbeta primers. Data came from immunoSEQ multiplex PCR; TCRdb stores just in-frame clones and leaves some out. The table records approximately 110,000 clones, 80% of them present only once. Sequenced material: PBMCs. Every receptor here comes from a young man in good health and CMV-seropositive.

The J gene is TRBJ2-4, the V gene TRBV19; D is possibly TRBD1 (6 bases). Per germline, CDR1 LNHDA and CDR2 SQIVND (reference sequence). The V and J ends lost 4 bases and 0 bases respectively, with 13 bases between them. The CDR3 is 16 residues long. The CDR3 nucleotides are TGTGCCAGTAGTAGAAACAGGGCCTTAGCCAAAAACATTCAGTACTTC. It encodes CASSRNRALAKNIQYF.

This clone was detected only a few times. The chain combines TRBV4-1 with TRBJ2-7; TRBD1 aligns across 7 bases. J gave up 3 bases and V 1 base, and 6 bases lay outside the gene matches. In germline, CDR1 is MGHRA, CDR2 YSYEKL. The CDR3 is made up of 15 amino acids. CDR3 protein: CASSQVSTGNYEQYF. In DNA form, the CDR3 reads TGCGCCAGCAGCCAAGTATCGACAGGGAACTACGAGCAGTACTTC.

The rearrangement links TRBV30 to TRBJ2-2, with 9 bases fitting TRBD2. The V segment lost 3 bases and the J segment 3 bases; nucleotides outside the gene matches: 14. This CDR3 has 18 residues. Looked up from germline, CDR1 is GTSNPN and CDR2 is SVGIG (reference sequence). In DNA, the CDR3 is TGTGCCTGGAGCGGTCTAGGGGCGGGGGGGCTGTACACCGGGGAGCTGTTTTTT. Protein: CAWSGLGAGGLYTGELFF. Variable domain in full (rest from reference TRBV30 and TRBJ2-2): SQTIHQWPATLVQPVGSPLSLECTVEGTSNPNLYWYRQAAGRGLQLLFYSVGIGQISSEVPQNLSASRPQDRQFILSSKKLLLSDSGFYLCAWSGLGAGGLYTGELFFGEGSRLTVL.